What follows describes a single T cell receptor beta chain. An input of roughly 0.5 to 1 ug of RNA was subjected to reverse transcription using random hexamers. TCRdb analysed the immunoSEQ multiplex PCR reads with MiXCR anew, one entry per CDR3 protein. Of under 200,000 distinct CDR3 sequences in the sample, approximately 96% were seen once. This sample is drawn from a study of CD8 T cells in Susac syndrome. CDR3 length: 17 amino acids. The germline V gene has CDR1 SGHAT and CDR2 FQNNGV. Losses at the gene ends were 0 bases for V and 4 bases for J; bases not matched to a gene: 7. Sequenced input: CD8+ T cells from PBMCs. This receptor was identified in a human donor with multiple sclerosis. The chain combines TRBV11-2 with TRBJ2-7, with 12 bases identical to TRBD2. CDR3 in DNA: TGTGCCAGCAGCTTAGATGTTGTTCTAGCGGGAGGGTACGAGCAGTACTTC. Residues: CASSLDVVLAGGYEQYF.